These 27 T cell receptor beta chains were sequenced from one sample in a study of blood T cell repertoires in COVID-19. Generated by immunoSEQ multiplex PCR, the TCRdb table keeps only in-frame clones and is missing some. Of roughly 76,000 clones in the sample, about nine tenths were seen once. The sequencing sample was made of peripheral blood. The receptors stem from a woman between 18 and 29 years old with acute or convalescent COVID-19.

The chain combines TRBV2 with TRBJ1-2, with D uncertain. The CDR3 contains 15 residues. Trimming stripped 3 bases from V and 1 base from J, with 12 bases between. Germline V CDR1 and CDR2: SNHLY, FYNNEI. As DNA, the CDR3 is TGTGCCAGCAGTGACGGAGGCACCGATAACTATGGCTACACCTTC. This gives the protein CASSDGGTDNYGYTF.

This clone has a handful of counts. The rearrangement uses TRBV2 and TRBJ1-4; TRBD1 is a possible D gene (6 bases). Germline lookup yields CDR1 SNHLY and CDR2 FYNNEI. Trimming took 6 bases from V and 3 from J, leaving 11 bases between them. The CDR3 contains 14 residues. This CDR3 reads CASRGQNPNEKLFF. CDR3 DNA sequence: TGTGCCAGCAGAGGACAGAACCCTAATGAAAAACTGTTTTTT. The full variable domain, completed using reference TRBV2 and TRBJ1-4, is EPEVTQTPSHQVTQMGQEVILRCVPISNHLYFYWYRQILGQKVEFLVSFYNNEISEKSEIFDDQFSVERPDGSNFTLKIRSTKLEDSAMYFCASRGQNPNEKLFFGSGTQLSVL.

The V and J genes are TRBV5-4 and TRBJ2-1; D possibly corresponds to TRBD1 (6 bases). Germline values: CDR1 SGHNT, CDR2 YYREEE (reference sequence). This CDR3 is built from 15 residues. V lost 4 bases and J lost 0, with 11 bases in between. The CDR3 is CASSTGQPSYNEQFF. Written as DNA, the CDR3 is TGTGCCAGCAGCACCGGACAGCCCTCCTACAATGAGCAGTTCTTC.

J is TRBJ1-5 and V is TRBV28, with 9 bases fitting TRBD1. Per the germline V gene, CDR1 is MDHEN and CDR2 is SYDVKM. J was trimmed by 3 bases and V by 9 bases; bases with no gene match: 6. This CDR3 comprises 14 residues. The CDR3 DNA is TGTGCCAGTACGGACAGGGGCCTCAATCAGCCCCAGCATTTT. Translated: CASTDRGLNQPQHF.

This clone has only a few counts. The chain has TRBV10-3 and TRBJ2-7; 10 bases are a match to TRBD1. The CDR3 is 14 amino acids. Germline V CDR1 and CDR2: ENHRY, SYGVKD. With 8 bases clipped from V and 2 bases from J, the junction kept 6 bases outside the gene matches. The DNA for the CDR3 is TGTGCCATCGCTCCCGGACAGGGGGCCTACGAGCAGTACTTC. Translated, it gives CAIAPGQGAYEQYF.

V and J are TRBV2 and TRBJ2-5; 7 bases align to TRBD1. Looked up from germline, CDR1 is SNHLY and CDR2 is FYNNEI. After removal of 1 base from V and 1 base from J, the junction contained 3 bases not matched to a gene. The CDR3 totals 15 residues. The chain's CDR3 is CASSEGTGTQETQYF. In nucleotides, the CDR3 is TGTGCCAGCAGTGAAGGGACAGGAACCCAAGAGACCCAGTACTTC.

The chain recombines TRBV18 with TRBJ2-1; 8 nucleotides line up with TRBD2. The CDR3 totals 15 residues. V lost 4 bases to trimming and J lost 8 bases; unmatched junction nucleotides: 10. CDR1 KGHSH and CDR2 LQKENI come from the germline V gene. This CDR3 is CASSRNSGSVDEQFF. For the CDR3, the DNA is TGTGCCAGCTCACGCAACAGCGGGAGTGTCGATGAGCAGTTCTTC.

The V and J genes are TRBV6-5 and TRBJ2-7; no firm D call. CDR3 length: 14 amino acids. The V gene's germline CDR1 is MNHEY and CDR2 SVGAGI. The V gene lost 6 bases and the J gene lost 0 bases, with 12 bases spanning the gap. The CDR3 nucleotides read TGTGCCAGCAGCCCCGGTAGACACTCCTACGAGCAGTACTTC. Translation: CASSPGRHSYEQYF.

The chain links TRBV28 to TRBJ2-6; 11 nucleotides line up with TRBD1. The CDR3 runs 17 residues. Germline V lookup: CDR1 MDHEN, CDR2 SYDVKM. V was clipped by 4 bases and J by 2 bases; unmatched bases: 4. The CDR3 DNA reads TGTGCCAGCAGTTCCGGGACAGGGGGGACTGGGGCCAACGTCCTGACTTTC. The encoded protein is CASSSGTGGTGANVLTF.

By share of the sample, this clone is medium-sized. V usage is TRBV6-5 and J usage is TRBJ1-1; D is unresolved. Between the trimmed V and J ends, which lost 2 bases and 4 bases, there was a span of 8 bases. The CDR3 covers 13 residues. CDR1 is MNHEY, CDR2 SVGAGI, per germline. CDR3 in amino acids: CASSYRGGTEAFF. DNA of the CDR3: TGTGCCAGCAGTTACCGAGGTGGCACTGAAGCTTTCTTT.

This clone was observed once. V gene TRBV5-1 combines with J gene TRBJ2-3; D might be TRBD2 (7 bases). The CDR3 runs to 16 residues. V lost 0 bases and J lost 6, with 17 bases in between. Germline CDR1 is SGHRS and CDR2 is YFSETQ. CDR3: CASSLGFRGAPDTQYF. DNA of the CDR3: TGCGCCAGCAGCTTGGGTTTCCGGGGGGCCCCGGATACGCAGTATTTT.

The chain carries TRBV7-8 and TRBJ2-1, with 8 bases matching TRBD2. The CDR3 spans 22 residues. Losses at the gene ends were 3 bases for V and 0 bases for J; bases not matched to a gene: 22. Germline values: CDR1 SGHVS, CDR2 FQNEAQ. The chain's CDR3 is CASSLRLAIREGAGGSYNEQFF. The CDR3 DNA reads TGTGCCAGCAGCTTGAGGTTAGCTATCCGGGAGGGCGCCGGTGGCTCCTACAATGAGCAGTTCTTC. The complete variable domain, with remaining parts taken from reference TRBV7-8 and TRBJ2-1, reads GAGVSQSPRYKVAKRGQDVALRCDPISGHVSLFWYQQALGQGPEFLTYFQNEAQLDKSGLPSDRFFAERPEGSVSTLKIQRTQQEDSAVYLCASSLRLAIREGAGGSYNEQFFGPGTRLTVL.

The chain carries TRBV2 and TRBJ1-2, with 8 bases matching TRBD1. The CDR3 extends over 14 amino acids. V was clipped by 9 bases and J by 5 bases; unmatched bases: 11. The germline V gene encodes CDR1 SNHLY and CDR2 FYNNEI. The CDR3 DNA reads TGTGCCAGACATCGACAGGGGATTTCTTATGGCTACACCTTC. It translates to CARHRQGISYGYTF.

The V call is TRBV5-8, the J call TRBJ2-1; 10 nucleotides agree with TRBD2. The germline V gene has CDR1 SGHTS and CDR2 YDEGEE. The CDR3 sequence is 15 residues long. Germline trimming cut 3 bases from V and 5 bases from J; bases unmatched to any gene: 5. CDR3: CASSWAGLANNEQFF. CDR3 coding DNA: TGTGCCAGCAGCTGGGCGGGACTAGCGAACAATGAGCAGTTCTTC.

This clone was detected a few times. This chain links TRBV5-4 with TRBJ2-2; 10 nucleotides line up with TRBD1. CDR3 length equals 15 residues. Germline CDR1 reads SGHNT; CDR2 reads YYREEE (reference sequence). V lost 5 bases, J lost 3 bases, and 4 bases stayed unmatched. This chain's CDR3 is CASRAGTGDTGELFF. The CDR3 DNA sequence: TGTGCCAGCAGAGCCGGGACAGGGGACACCGGGGAGCTGTTTTTT.

V and J are TRBV20-1 and TRBJ2-3, with 7 bases matching TRBD2. CDR3 length: 14 residues. In germline, CDR1 is DFQATT, CDR2 SNEGSKA (reference sequence). V lost 3 bases and J lost 7; bases outside the gene matches: 10. In nucleotides, the CDR3 is TGCAGTGCTAGTGGGCGGGAGTGGAGGAATACGCAGTATTTT. It codes for CSASGREWRNTQYF.

V usage is TRBV6-5 and J usage is TRBJ1-3, with D perhaps matching TRBD1 (6 bases). Germline values: CDR1 MNHEY, CDR2 SVGAGI. This CDR3 contains 14 residues. With 6 bases removed from V and 5 bases from J, the gap between germline ends came to 14 bases. The CDR3 nucleotides are TGTGCCAGCAGAAAACAGGGTACTAGAAACACCATATATTTT. It encodes CASRKQGTRNTIYF.

The chain is built from TRBV25-1 and TRBJ1-1; D remains ambiguous. The CDR3 runs to 13 residues. Germline V CDR1 and CDR2: MGHDK, SYGVNS. Trimming took off 2 bases at V and 1 base at J, with 5 bases between the two ends. CDR3 sequence: CASSENGNTEAFF. CDR3 bases: TGTGCCAGCAGTGAAAACGGGAACACTGAAGCTTTCTTT.

The CDR3 DNA is TGTGCCAGTAGTACCCTGACTAGCGGAAGTACCGGGGAGCTGTTTTTT. Translation gives CASSTLTSGSTGELFF. This rearrangement joins TRBV19 to TRBJ2-2, with 9 positions matching TRBD2. The CDR3 has 16 amino acids. The V gene end was trimmed by 4 bases and the J gene end by 5 bases; junction bases not matched to a gene: 8. Per the germline V gene, CDR1 is LNHDA and CDR2 is SQIVND (reference sequence).

V and J are TRBV9 and TRBJ2-3, with 7 bases lining up with TRBD1. The CDR3 totals 14 residues. V shed 4 bases and J 3 bases; nucleotides not matched to a gene: 5. From germline, CDR1 is SGDLS and CDR2 YYNGEE. The DNA of the CDR3 is TGTGCCAGCAGCTCGCTGACAGGGACAGATACGCAGTATTTT. Its translation: CASSSLTGTDTQYF.

The rearrangement uses TRBV5-6 and TRBJ1-3; D gene uncertain. V gave up 2 bases and J gave up 0 bases, with 9 bases separating them. The length of the CDR3 is 15 residues. Germline lookup yields CDR1 SGHDT and CDR2 YYEEEE. This CDR3 is CASSFRRSSGNTIYF. CDR3 DNA: TGTGCCAGCAGCTTTAGGCGGAGCTCTGGAAACACCATATATTTT.

V and J are TRBV5-1 and TRBJ2-3, with 8 nucleotides matching TRBD2. Germline lookup yields CDR1 SGHRS and CDR2 YFSETQ. The CDR3 has 15 amino acids. After removal of 3 bases from V and 0 bases from J, the junction contained 3 bases not matched to a gene. CDR3 DNA sequence: TGCGCCAGCAGCTACGCGGGGGGTAGCACAGATACGCAGTATTTT. Its protein is CASSYAGGSTDTQYF.

The chain combines TRBV30 with TRBJ2-7; TRBD1 agrees at 8 bases. J gave up 3 bases and V 4 bases, and 5 bases lay outside the gene matches. Germline lookup yields CDR1 GTSNPN and CDR2 SVGIG (reference sequence). CDR3 length: 13 residues. The CDR3 reads CAWTQGAGYEQYF. The CDR3 nucleotides are TGTGCCTGGACTCAGGGGGCCGGCTACGAGCAGTACTTC.

This chain uses TRBV7-2 with TRBJ2-1, with a weak D call TRBD2 (6 bases). The germline V and J ends were trimmed by 3 bases and 3 bases, with 12 bases remaining between them. Per the germline V gene, CDR1 is SGHTA and CDR2 is FQGNSA. The CDR3 spans 15 residues. The CDR3 spells CASSFRDSLYNEQFF. CDR3 in DNA: TGTGCCAGCAGCTTCCGGGACTCTCTCTACAATGAGCAGTTCTTC.

The V call is TRBV13, the J call TRBJ1-1, with 7 bases matching TRBD1. The length of the CDR3 is 12 residues. Germline-derived CDR1 and CDR2 are PRHDT and FYEKMQ (reference sequence). Trimming took 5 bases from V and 11 from J; bases not matched to a gene: 8. The CDR3 coding sequence is TGTGCCAGCAGCCCTAAGGGACAGACGGCTTTCTTT. Protein sequence: CASSPKGQTAFF.

The chain links TRBV3-1 (or the pseudogene TRBV3-2) to TRBJ2-1, with 9 bases identical to TRBD1. V gave up 3 bases and J gave up 6 bases; unmatched junction bases: 9. This CDR3 contains 16 residues. Germline CDR1 LGHDT, CDR2 YNNKEL (reference sequence). CDR3 loop: CASSQMGDREGNEQFF. The CDR3 DNA reads TGTGCCAGCAGCCAGATGGGGGACAGGGAGGGCAATGAGCAGTTCTTC.

In DNA form, the CDR3 reads TGTGCCTGGGGCTGGGAGCTGAACACTGAAGCTTTCTTT. It codes for CAWGWELNTEAFF. The chain carries TRBV30 and TRBJ1-1; D ambiguous. The CDR3 contains 13 residues. CDR1 is GTSNPN, CDR2 SVGIG, per germline (reference sequence). Trimming cost V 5 bases and J 0 bases, with 10 bases left between them.